The next 4 T cell receptor beta chains were all read from a single sample in a study of T cell responses to AZD1222 COVID-19 vaccine. TCRdb's copy holds only in-frame clones and misses some; the assay was immunoSEQ multiplex PCR. In the table there are about 78,000 clones, 70% to 85% of which are singletons. The specimen was peripheral blood, collected on day 0 of AZD1222 vaccination. The receptors derive from an adult in good health.

The rearrangement uses TRBV28 and TRBJ1-2; D is perhaps TRBD1 (6 bases). The V end lost 8 bases, the J end lost 2 bases, and 21 bases lay between the germline ends. The CDR3 is 16 amino acids. CDR1 is MDHEN and CDR2 is SYDVKM in the germline V gene. The CDR3 loop is CASGYLRGTSNYGYTF. CDR3 in DNA: TGTGCCAGCGGGTACCTTAGGGGGACTTCCAACTATGGCTACACCTTC.

The chain combines TRBV14 with TRBJ1-1; D not resolved. Germline CDR1 SGHDN, CDR2 FVKESK. V lost 1 base and J lost 4, with 7 bases in between. The CDR3 covers 13 residues. CDR3 DNA: TGTGCCAGCAGCCAAGGTCGCACCACTGAAGCTTTCTTT. It codes for CASSQGRTTEAFF.

The chain is built from TRBV5-1 and TRBJ2-5, with a tentative D call TRBD1 (6 bases). Trimming took off 2 bases at V and 4 bases at J, with 6 bases between the two ends. This CDR3 comprises 12 residues. CDR1 and CDR2 (germline): SGHRS, YFSETQ. CDR3 DNA sequence: TGCGCCAGCAGCTTCAGGGGAGAGACCCAGTACTTC. This codes for CASSFRGETQYF.

Here the CDR3 reads CAWSAITGAGGYTF. DNA of the CDR3: TGTGCCTGGAGTGCCATCACGGGGGCGGGAGGCTACACCTTC. The V gene is TRBV30, the J gene TRBJ1-2, with TRBD1 as a possible D gene (6 bases). V was shortened by 1 base and J by 8 bases, with 17 bases between the two germline ends. The CDR3 is 14 amino acids. Germline V gives CDR1 GTSNPN, CDR2 SVGIG (reference sequence).